This T cell receptor beta chain was sequenced during a study of control samples from healthy donors and cancer patients. Assay: immunoSEQ multiplex PCR; the TCRdb copy retains only in-frame clones and omits some. This table holds 75,000 to 100,000 clones, more than 90% found once. In germline, CDR1 is MNHEY, CDR2 SVGAGI. The CDR3 runs 12 residues. Trimming removed 8 bases at V and 8 bases at J, with 13 bases between. This chain links TRBV6-5 with TRBJ2-1; D is uncertain. Sequenced material: blood. This clonotype originated in a human donor in good health. The donor label of this sample is uncertain. Here the CDR3 DNA reads TGTGCCAGCGGGATTTCGCGCGATGAGCAGTTCTTC. This translates into CASGISRDEQFF.